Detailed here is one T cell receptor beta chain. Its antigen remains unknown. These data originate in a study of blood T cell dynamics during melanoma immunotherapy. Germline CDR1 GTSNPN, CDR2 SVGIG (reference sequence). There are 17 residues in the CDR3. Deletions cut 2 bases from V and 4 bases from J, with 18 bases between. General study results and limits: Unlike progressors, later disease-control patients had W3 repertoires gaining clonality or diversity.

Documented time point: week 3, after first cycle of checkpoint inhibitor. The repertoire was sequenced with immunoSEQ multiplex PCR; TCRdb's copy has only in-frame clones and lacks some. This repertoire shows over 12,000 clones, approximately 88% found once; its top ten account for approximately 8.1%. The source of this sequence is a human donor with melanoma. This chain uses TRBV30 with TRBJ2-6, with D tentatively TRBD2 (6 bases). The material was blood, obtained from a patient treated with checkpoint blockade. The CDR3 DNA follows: TGTGCCTGGAGTCGAAGGACTATTCGGTACGGGGCCAACGTCCTGACTTTC. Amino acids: CAWSRRTIRYGANVLTF.